This passage covers 15 T cell receptor beta chains from one sample sequenced in a study of CD8+ T cells in alopecia areata. Isolated RNA was reverse transcribed into cDNA used as the sequencing template. Repertoires were generated with immunoSEQ multiplex PCR, while TCRdb's copy carries only in-frame clones and drops some. The sample shows around 150,000 clones, 55% to 75% of them seen only once. Treatment in this sample: oral pan-JAK inhibitor, 5-10 mg twice daily. Specimen: CD4+ T cells sorted from blood, collected at week 4, from a patient treated with tofacitinib. Receptors were obtained from a human donor with alopecia areata.

This clone was found a few times. The rearrangement joins TRBV6-5 to TRBJ2-7; possible D gene TRBD1, 5 bases. The V gene lost 3 bases and the J gene lost 0 bases, with 9 bases spanning the gap. The CDR3 extends over 14 amino acids. Germline CDR1 MNHEY, CDR2 SVGAGI. CDR3 sequence: CASSYGASSYEQYF. Written as DNA, the CDR3 is TGTGCCAGCAGTTATGGGGCAAGCTCCTACGAGCAGTACTTC.

The V and J genes are TRBV29-1 and TRBJ2-3; 11 bases line up with TRBD2. J lost 4 bases, V lost 2 bases, and 2 bases had no gene match. CDR1 SQVTM and CDR2 ANQGSEA come from the germline V gene. The CDR3 length is 14 residues. CDR3 residues: CSVETSGGADTQYF. CDR3 DNA: TGCAGCGTTGAAACTAGCGGGGGTGCAGATACGCAGTATTTT.

A few counts support this clone. J is TRBJ2-1 and V is TRBV29-1, with 10 bases aligning to TRBD1. Unmatched junction bases numbered 6, after V lost 4 bases and J lost 6 bases. The CDR3 runs 14 residues. Germline-derived CDR1 and CDR2 are SQVTM and ANQGSEA. Here the CDR3 reads CSVGRDRGTNEQFF. CDR3 DNA: TGCAGCGTTGGTCGGGACAGGGGAACCAATGAGCAGTTCTTC.

The rearrangement links TRBV7-6 to TRBJ2-3; D assignment may be TRBD1 or TRBD2 (5 bases each). The CDR3 consists of 11 residues. CDR1 is SGHVS, CDR2 FNYEAQ, per germline. Trimming cost V 10 bases and J 6 bases, with 11 bases left between them. CDR3 sequence reads: CATGSGDTQYF. Here the CDR3 DNA reads TGTGCCACGGGGTCAGGGGATACGCAGTATTTT.

The genes are TRBV30 and TRBJ1-4, with 10 positions matching TRBD1. The CDR3 contains 14 residues. Per germline, CDR1 GTSNPN and CDR2 SVGIG (reference sequence). After removal of 0 bases from V and 8 bases from J, the junction contained 3 bases not matched to a gene. DNA for the CDR3: TGTGCCTGGAGTGTGACAGGGGGCGGCGAAAAACTGTTTTTT. Residues: CAWSVTGGGEKLFF.

This chain links TRBV5-5 with TRBJ2-3, with TRBD2 identical over 11 bases. With V trimmed by 4 bases and J by 4 bases, 5 bases remained unmatched. CDR3 length equals 15 residues. Germline lookup yields CDR1 SGHKS and CDR2 YYEKEE (reference sequence). The CDR3 sequence is CASSPTSGGADTQYF. The CDR3 DNA is TGTGCCAGCAGCCCCACTAGCGGGGGTGCAGATACGCAGTATTTT. Filled out from reference TRBV5-5 and TRBJ2-3, the complete variable domain reads DAGVTQSPTHLIKTRGQQVTLRCSPISGHKSVSWYQQVLGQGPQFIFQYYEKEERGRGNFPDRFSARQFPNYSSELNVNALLLGDSALYLCASSPTSGGADTQYFGPGTRLTVL.

The chain carries TRBV14 and TRBJ2-7; D is possibly TRBD1 (5 bases). The length of the CDR3 is 15 residues. V lost 1 base, J lost 2 bases, and 12 bases lay in between. Germline assignment: CDR1 SGHDN and CDR2 FVKESK. In DNA form, the CDR3 reads TGTGCCAGCAGCCAAGTCGGCAGGGCGGCCTACGAGCAGTACTTC. Protein: CASSQVGRAAYEQYF.

CDR3 in DNA: TGCGCCAGCAGCGACCTCAGCGGGGGGACCTACAATGAGCAGTTCTTC. It codes for CASSDLSGGTYNEQFF. This chain uses TRBV5-1 with TRBJ2-1; 9 bases are a match to TRBD2. The V gene's germline CDR1 is SGHRS and CDR2 YFSETQ. Germline trimming cut 4 bases from V and 2 bases from J; bases unmatched to any gene: 7. The CDR3 loop spans 16 amino acids.

The genes are TRBV5-1 and TRBJ2-4; D ambiguous. The CDR3 has 15 residues. CDR1 is SGHRS and CDR2 is YFSETQ in the germline V gene. The germline V and J ends were trimmed by 0 bases and 0 bases, with 7 bases remaining between them. The CDR3 bases are TGCGCCAGCAGCTTGGTAGGGATAGCCAAAAACATTCAGTACTTC. Translation: CASSLVGIAKNIQYF.

This clone has ten or more counts. The chain joins TRBV18 to TRBJ1-1, with TRBD1 matching 7 bases. The CDR3 length is 14 residues. J was trimmed by 5 bases and V by 6 bases; bases with no gene match: 9. CDR1 KGHSH and CDR2 LQKENI come from the germline V gene. This CDR3 is CASSYLGQETEAFF. CDR3 sequence (DNA): TGTGCCAGCTCGTATCTTGGACAGGAAACTGAAGCTTTCTTT.

This clone was picked up a small number of times. The chain employs TRBV14 and TRBJ1-6, with 7 bases fitting TRBD1. J lost 7 bases, V lost 5 bases, and 5 bases had no gene match. The CDR3 length is 14 residues. Germline V CDR1 and CDR2: SGHDN, FVKESK. In DNA, the CDR3 is TGTGCCAGCAGCTCACAGGGGAGAAATTCACCCCTCCACTTT. Translated, it gives CASSSQGRNSPLHF.

This clone appeared once. The chain uses TRBV9 and TRBJ1-5, with D possibly TRBD1 on 5 matching bases. CDR1 SGDLS and CDR2 YYNGEE come from the germline V gene. Trimming shortened V by 0 bases and J by 3 bases, and 10 bases separated the two germline ends. The CDR3 spans 15 residues. The CDR3 here is CASSVGQGVNQPQHF. CDR3 nucleotides: TGTGCCAGCAGCGTAGGGCAGGGAGTCAATCAGCCCCAGCATTTT.

V is TRBV25-1 and J is TRBJ2-1; no definite D call. With 4 bases removed from V and 0 bases from J, the gap between germline ends came to 13 bases. Germline assignment: CDR1 MGHDK and CDR2 SYGVNS. This CDR3 spans 16 amino acids. CDR3 loop: CASSGTETSSYNEQFF. DNA for the CDR3: TGTGCCAGCAGTGGTACGGAGACGAGCTCCTACAATGAGCAGTTCTTC.

The genes are TRBV5-1 and TRBJ1-1; D is possibly TRBD1 (6 bases). CDR3 size: 13 residues. Per germline, CDR1 SGHRS and CDR2 YFSETQ. V was clipped by 6 bases and J by 1 base, with 10 bases between them. CDR3 in amino acids: CASIGGQNTEAFF. In DNA, the CDR3 is TGCGCCAGCATCGGGGGGCAGAACACTGAAGCTTTCTTT.

J is TRBJ1-5 and V is TRBV30; TRBD1 agrees at 7 bases. The CDR3 consists of 13 residues. The junction had 2 bases not matched to a gene; V was cut back by 3 bases and J by 3 bases. Looked up from germline, CDR1 is GTSNPN and CDR2 is SVGIG (reference sequence). The chain's CDR3 is CAWRTGSNQPQHF. CDR3 coding DNA: TGTGCCTGGAGGACAGGGTCCAATCAGCCCCAGCATTTT.